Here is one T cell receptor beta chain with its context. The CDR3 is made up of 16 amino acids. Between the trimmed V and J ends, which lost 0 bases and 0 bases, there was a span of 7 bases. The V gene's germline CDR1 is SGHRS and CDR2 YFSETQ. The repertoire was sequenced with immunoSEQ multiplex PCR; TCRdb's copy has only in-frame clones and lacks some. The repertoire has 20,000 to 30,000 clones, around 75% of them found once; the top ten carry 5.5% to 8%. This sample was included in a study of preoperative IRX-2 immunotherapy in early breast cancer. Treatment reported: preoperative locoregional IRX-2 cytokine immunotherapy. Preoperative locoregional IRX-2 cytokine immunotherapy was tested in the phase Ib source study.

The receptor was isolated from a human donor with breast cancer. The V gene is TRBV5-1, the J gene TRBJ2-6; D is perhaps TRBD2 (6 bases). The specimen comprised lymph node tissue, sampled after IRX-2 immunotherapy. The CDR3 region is CASSLAGGSGANVLTF. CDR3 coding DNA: TGCGCCAGCAGCTTGGCCGGGGGCTCTGGGGCCAACGTCCTGACTTTC.